A single sample gave rise to the 24 T cell receptor beta chains below, sequenced in a study of T cells in Graves' hyperthyroidism and ophthalmopathy. Researchers amplified the TCR beta CDR3 regions from RNA transcripts. A set of HTBI primers served as the primers for a first-round RT-PCR of the TCR CDR3. TCRdb re-analysed the multiplex PCR reads in MiXCR, keeping a single row per CDR3 protein. The sample contains fewer than 750,000 distinct CDR3 sequences, under 15% of which appear only once. The specimen sequenced was blood. These receptor sequences come from a woman aged 35 to 49 with Graves' ophthalmopathy.

This clonotype was seen many times. The chain couples TRBV6-1 to TRBJ2-7; D ambiguous. The germline V and J ends were trimmed by 8 bases and 4 bases, with 12 bases remaining between them. The CDR3 contains 12 residues. CDR1 is MNHNS and CDR2 is SASEGT in the germline V gene. CDR3 loop: CASATRIYEQYF. The CDR3 DNA sequence: TGTGCCAGCGCAACGAGGATTTACGAGCAGTACTTC.

This clonotype was seen repeatedly, ten times or more. The genes are TRBV12-5 and TRBJ1-1; 11 positions match TRBD1. CDR3 length equals 15 residues. V lost 6 bases and J lost 5; bases outside the gene matches: 8. The germline V gene has CDR1 LGHNT and CDR2 FRNRAP. This chain's CDR3 is CASGSGQGANTEAFF. The CDR3 bases are TGTGCTAGTGGCTCCGGACAGGGGGCTAATACTGAAGCTTTCTTT.

There are many counts of this clonotype. The chain employs TRBV5-5 and TRBJ1-2; 7 positions agree with TRBD1. The trim removed 4 bases at V and 6 bases at J, leaving 12 bases unmatched. This CDR3 comprises 15 residues. Germline CDR1 and CDR2: SGHKS and YYEKEE (reference sequence). The CDR3 loop reads CASSRTPGGGNGYTF. In DNA, the CDR3 is TGTGCCAGCAGCAGGACCCCAGGGGGTGGAAATGGCTACACCTTC.

This clonotype was counted many times. In DNA, the CDR3 is TGCAGTGCTAGGAGCTCCGGGACAGCTGTTTATGGCTACACCTTC. It translates to CSARSSGTAVYGYTF. The genes are TRBV20-1 and TRBJ1-2; 7 bases agree with TRBD1. This CDR3 spans 15 amino acids. Germline loops: CDR1 DFQATT, CDR2 SNEGSKA (reference sequence). Germline trimming cut 3 bases from V and 5 bases from J; bases unmatched to any gene: 12.

CDR3 amino acids: CASSSNPRQLPMNTEAFF. In DNA, the CDR3 is TGTGCCAGCAGTTCCAACCCTCGACAGCTCCCCATGAACACTGAAGCTTTCTTT. The V call is TRBV27, the J call TRBJ1-1, with TRBD1 as a possible D gene (5 bases). The V end lost 4 bases, the J end lost 0 bases, and 21 bases lay between the germline ends. The CDR3 contains 18 residues. The germline gives CDR1 MNHEY, CDR2 SMNVEV (reference sequence).

The chain carries TRBV5-1 and TRBJ2-5; D perhaps matches TRBD1 (5 bases). The CDR3 consists of 15 residues. Trimming removed 3 bases at V and 1 base at J, with 13 bases between. Germline V gene data show CDR1 as SGHRS and CDR2 as YFSETQ. CDR3 nucleotide sequence: TGCGCCAGCAGCTATCGACAGACAGCCCAAGAGACCCAGTACTTC. Its protein product is CASSYRQTAQETQYF.

Ten or more counts support this clonotype. The chain recombines TRBV6-9 with TRBJ2-7, with TRBD1 matching over 7 bases. V gave up 8 bases and J gave up 0 bases; unmatched junction bases: 10. Germline lookup yields CDR1 MNHGY and CDR2 SVAAGI. This CDR3 spans 15 amino acids. The CDR3 nucleotides read TGTGCCAGCGAAATTGACAGGGACCACTCCTACGAGCAGTACTTC. Translation gives CASEIDRDHSYEQYF.

Many counts were recorded for this clonotype. The V gene is TRBV7-8, the J gene TRBJ1-1, with D tentatively TRBD1 (5 bases). The CDR3 runs to 14 residues. Germline CDR1 and CDR2: SGHVS and FQNEAQ. With 1 base removed from V and 4 bases from J, the gap between germline ends came to 10 bases. This chain's CDR3 is CASSLVGDGTEAFF. The CDR3 DNA follows: TGTGCCAGCAGCTTAGTAGGGGACGGCACTGAAGCTTTCTTT.

The CDR3 here is CASSSIAGPHEQYF. CDR3 coding DNA: TGTGCCAGCAGCTCAATAGCGGGTCCCCACGAGCAGTACTTC. The chain links TRBV7-2 to TRBJ2-7, with 7 bases fitting TRBD2. The CDR3 runs 14 residues. Germline CDR1 is SGHTA and CDR2 is FQGNSA. V was pared by 4 bases and J by 5 bases, with 8 bases of the junction left unmatched.

This clonotype has a count of ten or more. V gene TRBV27 combines with J gene TRBJ2-5, with TRBD2 matching over 7 bases. V gave up 6 bases and J gave up 5 bases; unmatched junction bases: 6. CDR3 size: 13 residues. Germline CDR1 MNHEY, CDR2 SMNVEV (reference sequence). DNA of the CDR3: TGTGCCAGCAGGGGGGGGGGATGGGAGACCCAGTACTTC. It translates to CASRGGGWETQYF.

This clonotype was detected ten times or more. The rearrangement links TRBV5-1 to TRBJ2-6, with unresolved D. The germline V gene has CDR1 SGHRS and CDR2 YFSETQ. V was trimmed by 5 bases and J by 0 bases, leaving 6 bases between them. This CDR3 is 14 amino acids long. In nucleotides, the CDR3 is TGCGCCAGCAGGGCGGTCTCTGGGGCCAACGTCCTGACTTTC. Translated: CASRAVSGANVLTF.

The chain is built from TRBV6-1 and TRBJ2-5, with 10 bases aligning to TRBD1. The germline V gene encodes CDR1 MNHNS and CDR2 SASEGT. This CDR3 contains 14 residues. Germline trimming cut 7 bases from V and 1 base from J; bases unmatched to any gene: 3. In DNA form, the CDR3 reads TGTGCCAGCACTGGGGACAGGGGCCAAGAGACCCAGTACTTC. It codes for CASTGDRGQETQYF.

This clonotype was recorded many times. V usage is TRBV19 and J usage is TRBJ1-6; 7 nucleotides agree with TRBD1. Germline V gene sequence: CDR1 LNHDA, CDR2 SQIVND (reference sequence). This CDR3 is built from 12 residues. V was clipped by 7 bases and J by 10 bases; unmatched bases: 4. CDR3 sequence reads: CASNQGGSPLHF. The CDR3 DNA follows: TGTGCCAGTAACCAGGGGGGGTCACCCCTCCACTTT.

This clonotype was counted at least ten times. V is TRBV12-3 or TRBV12-4 and J is TRBJ1-2; 7 bases agree with TRBD1. The junction had 11 bases not matched to a gene; V was cut back by 5 bases and J by 2 bases. The CDR3 sequence is 16 residues long. CDR3 bases: TGTGCCAGCAGTCCCACACGAACAGGGGAGAACTATGGCTACACCTTC. Amino acids: CASSPTRTGENYGYTF.

This clonotype has just a few counts. V usage is TRBV12-3 or TRBV12-4 and J usage is TRBJ1-6; a weak D match, TRBD1 (5 bases). Deletions cut 3 bases from V and 0 bases from J, with 9 bases between. The CDR3 length is 16 residues. The CDR3, as DNA: TGTGCCAGCAGTTTCTCAGGGATCTCCTATAATTCACCCCTCCACTTT. Amino acids: CASSFSGISYNSPLHF.

The sample holds many counts of this clonotype. The genes are TRBV30 and TRBJ1-5, with no clear D. This CDR3 has 12 residues. Germline-derived CDR1 and CDR2 are GTSNPN and SVGIG (reference sequence). V lost 6 bases and J 3 bases, leaving 9 bases between the germline ends. The CDR3 spells CACDRDNQPQHF. The CDR3 bases are TGTGCCTGCGACCGTGACAATCAGCCCCAGCATTTT.

The rearrangement uses TRBV6-1 and TRBJ2-7; the D is unclear. CDR3 length: 17 amino acids. V lost 6 bases, J lost 1 base, and 22 bases lay in between. The germline gives CDR1 MNHNS, CDR2 SASEGT. The CDR3 loop reads CASSLETPAEQSYEQYF. Here the CDR3 DNA reads TGTGCCAGCAGCCTTGAAACGCCCGCAGAACAATCCTACGAGCAGTACTTC.

The chain combines TRBV20-1 with TRBJ2-7; 10 bases are a match to TRBD2. J was trimmed by 0 bases and V by 0 bases; bases with no gene match: 2. Germline values: CDR1 DFQATT, CDR2 SNEGSKA (reference sequence). The CDR3 runs 15 residues. The CDR3 reads CSARDRTSGSYEQYF. The CDR3 nucleotides read TGCAGTGCTAGAGACCGGACTAGCGGCTCCTACGAGCAGTACTTC.

This clonotype was observed at least ten times. The chain links TRBV19 to TRBJ1-1, with a possible D match to TRBD1 (5 bases). The ends were cut back, 6 bases at V and 2 bases at J, with 13 bases in the middle. CDR1 and CDR2 from the germline V gene are LNHDA and SQIVND (reference sequence). CDR3 size: 14 residues. CDR3 DNA sequence: TGTGCCAGTAGCGCCGGGGGTTTAAACACTGAAGCTTTCTTT. Encoded protein: CASSAGGLNTEAFF. The variable domain in full, completed from reference TRBV19 and TRBJ1-1, reads DGGITQSPKYLFRKEGQNVTLSCEQNLNHDAMYWYRQDPGQGLRLIYYSQIVNDFQKGDIAEGYSVSREKKESFPLTVTSAQKNPTAFYLCASSAGGLNTEAFFGQGTRLTVV.

This clonotype was detected many times. The V call is TRBV7-2, the J call TRBJ2-5; 7 nucleotides line up with TRBD2. Germline CDR1 and CDR2: SGHTA and FQGNSA. V was pared by 1 base and J by 7 bases, with 9 bases of the junction left unmatched. The CDR3 is made up of 15 amino acids. The CDR3 DNA sequence: TGTGCCAGCAGCTTAGAACCCGGGGGGTTGGGGACCCAGTACTTC. It encodes CASSLEPGGLGTQYF.

This clonotype was seen repeatedly, ten times or more. The chain joins TRBV27 to TRBJ1-1; D gene uncertain. The CDR3 contains 13 residues. From germline, CDR1 is MNHEY and CDR2 SMNVEV (reference sequence). V was shortened by 5 bases and J by 1 base, with 8 bases between the two germline ends. The DNA of the CDR3 is TGTGCCAGCAGTATCCAGAAGAACACTGAAGCTTTCTTT. Translation: CASSIQKNTEAFF.

The chain couples TRBV11-2 to TRBJ2-3, with 7 bases fitting TRBD2. Looked up from germline, CDR1 is SGHAT and CDR2 is FQNNGV. The CDR3 is 16 amino acids. With 7 bases clipped from V and 2 bases from J, the junction kept 12 bases outside the gene matches. This CDR3 is CASTPGAGAVTDTQYF. The CDR3 DNA sequence: TGTGCCAGCACCCCTGGGGCGGGAGCAGTCACAGATACGCAGTATTTT. The entire variable domain, with the rest obtained from reference TRBV11-2 and TRBJ2-3, is as follows: EAGVAQSPRYKIIEKRQSVAFWCNPISGHATLYWYQQILGQGPKLLIQFQNNGVVDDSQLPKDRFSAERLKGVDSTLKIQPAKLEDSAVYLCASTPGAGAVTDTQYFGPGTRLTVL.

This clonotype was recorded at least ten times. Its ends do not fully match the called genes, so a read error is possible. V is TRBV11-3 and J is TRBJ2-7, with unresolved D. Germline V gene data show CDR1 as SGHNT and CDR2 as YENEEA. The CDR3 consists of 14 residues. The CDR3 bases are TGTGCCAGCAGCTTAACTACCTCCTCCCACGAGCAGTACTTC. Translating it yields CASSLTTSSHEQYF.

This clonotype appeared many times. This chain connects TRBV28 to TRBJ2-5; 8 nucleotides agree with TRBD2. CDR3 length: 13 residues. The germline V gene has CDR1 MDHEN and CDR2 SYDVKM. J was trimmed by 5 bases and V by 8 bases; bases with no gene match: 7. In nucleotides, the CDR3 is TGTGCCAGCTCCGGGAGGGCCTTTGAGACCCAGTACTTC. It translates to CASSGRAFETQYF. The full variable domain, with the rest looked up from reference TRBV28 and TRBJ2-5, is DVKVTQSSRYLVKRTGEKVFLECVQDMDHENMFWYRQDPGLGLRLIYFSYDVKMKEKGDIPEGYSVSREKKERFSLILESASTNQTSMYLCASSGRAFETQYFGPGTRLLVL.